A single sample gave rise to the 10 T cell receptor beta chains below, sequenced in a study of CD8+CD57+ T cells in acquired aplastic anemia (dated by TCRdb to between 2017 and 2018). Data came from an Illumina HiSeq 2000. Profiling of TCR beta VDJ combinations and CDR3 sequences used genomic DNA as the template. TCRdb reworked the public reads: Q25 trimming with fastp, MiXCR clone assembly, productive beta chains retained. Rows are unified per CDR3 protein, each entry keeping the most common DNA and genes. Recorded for this sample are over 200,000 distinct CDR3 sequences; 61% of them occurred a single time. The ten top clones hold about 31% of the sample. Sequenced input: sorted CD4+, CD8+, or CD8+CD57+ T cells (not recorded which) from PBMCs. Receptors originate from a human donor in good health.

This clonotype was observed a few times. The chain combines TRBV7-2 with TRBJ2-3, with 9 bases aligning to TRBD2. From germline, CDR1 is SGHTA and CDR2 FQGNSA. The trim removed 5 bases at V and 4 bases at J, leaving 10 bases unmatched. The CDR3 runs 16 residues. Written as DNA, the CDR3 is TGTGCCAGCAGCCCGGACGGGCGGGGGGGCTCAGATACGCAGTATTTT. This gives the protein CASSPDGRGGSDTQYF.

The rearrangement uses TRBV10-1 and TRBJ1-1; D possibly corresponds to TRBD1 (6 bases). Germline CDR1 WNHNN, CDR2 SYGVQD (reference sequence). V was cut by 4 bases and J by 4 bases, with 19 bases left in between. There are 16 residues in the CDR3. The CDR3 DNA follows: TGCGCCAGCAGTGCAAATACGGGCAAGACAGGCACTGAAGCTTTCTTT. It is translated as CASSANTGKTGTEAFF.

The chain joins TRBV12-3 or TRBV12-4 to TRBJ2-1; D ambiguous. The length of the CDR3 is 13 residues. V was clipped by 7 bases and J by 6 bases, with 13 bases between them. As DNA, the CDR3 is TGTGCCAGCACCCCATTCGCTTTCAATGAGCAGTTCTTC. Protein sequence: CASTPFAFNEQFF.

V and J are TRBV20-1 and TRBJ2-3; maybe TRBD2 (5 bases). The CDR3 has 14 residues. Trimming took off 6 bases at V and 6 bases at J, with 19 bases between the two ends. The germline V gene encodes CDR1 DFQATT and CDR2 SNEGSKA (reference sequence). CDR3 loop: CSASEGNLVDTQYF. The CDR3 bases are TGCAGTGCAAGTGAGGGAAACTTAGTTGATACGCAGTATTTT.

This clonotype was picked up many times. The chain combines TRBV5-8 with TRBJ1-1, with 7 bases that match TRBD1. The CDR3 sequence is 13 residues long. The J segment lost 6 bases and the V segment lost 0 bases, leaving 2 bases of the junction unmatched. Germline CDR1 reads SGHTS; CDR2 reads YDEGEE. The DNA for the CDR3 is TGTGCCAGCAGCTTGGGGCAGGGGGCTGAAGCTTTCTTT. Encoded protein: CASSLGQGAEAFF. Using reference TRBV5-8 and TRBJ1-1 for the parts outside the CDR3, the full variable domain is EAGVTQSPTHLIKTRGQQATLRCSPISGHTSVYWYQQALGLGLQFLLWYDEGEERNRGNFPPRFSGRQFPNYSSELNVNALELEDSALYLCASSLGQGAEAFFGQGTRLTVV.

The V and J genes are TRBV2 and TRBJ1-5, with D uncertain. With 3 bases removed from V and 11 bases from J, the gap between germline ends came to 8 bases. CDR3 length: 11 residues. The V gene's germline CDR1 is SNHLY and CDR2 FYNNEI. CDR3 in DNA: TGTGCCAGCAGTGAGGGGAACGCCCAGCATTTT. The encoded protein is CASSEGNAQHF.

The chain uses TRBV15 and TRBJ1-1; maybe TRBD1 (5 bases). The ends were cut back, 1 base at V and 2 bases at J, with 8 bases in the middle. Germline assignment: CDR1 LNHNV and CDR2 YYDKDF (reference sequence). CDR3 length: 14 residues. The CDR3 loop is CATSRGDVNTEAFF. In DNA form, the CDR3 reads TGTGCCACCAGCAGAGGGGACGTTAACACTGAAGCTTTCTTT.

This clonotype was found a few times. The chain has TRBV7-8 and TRBJ2-7; no reliable D call. The CDR3 is 13 amino acids. Trimming pared 7 bases from V and 2 bases from J, leaving 12 bases between. Germline V gene sequence: CDR1 SGHVS, CDR2 FQNEAQ. The CDR3 DNA reads TGTGCCAGCAACAAAGGAGATACCTACGAGCAGTACTTC. This codes for CASNKGDTYEQYF.

This sequence joins TRBV20-1 and TRBJ2-7; no clear D gene. Per the germline V gene, CDR1 is DFQATT and CDR2 is SNEGSKA (reference sequence). This CDR3 has 12 amino acids. V lost 7 bases to trimming and J lost 0 bases, with 10 bases between them. CDR3 nucleotide sequence: TGCAGTGTGGGTGGGGACTCCTACGAGCAGTACTTC. Translating it yields CSVGGDSYEQYF.

The chain links TRBV5-1 to TRBJ2-5; 10 nucleotides align to TRBD2. With V trimmed by 7 bases and J by 4 bases, 7 bases remained unmatched. Per the germline V gene, CDR1 is SGHRS and CDR2 is YFSETQ. This CDR3 comprises 14 residues. In DNA form, the CDR3 reads TGCGCCAGCTTTGAAGCGGGGGGGCGAGAGACCCAGTACTTC. It is translated as CASFEAGGRETQYF.